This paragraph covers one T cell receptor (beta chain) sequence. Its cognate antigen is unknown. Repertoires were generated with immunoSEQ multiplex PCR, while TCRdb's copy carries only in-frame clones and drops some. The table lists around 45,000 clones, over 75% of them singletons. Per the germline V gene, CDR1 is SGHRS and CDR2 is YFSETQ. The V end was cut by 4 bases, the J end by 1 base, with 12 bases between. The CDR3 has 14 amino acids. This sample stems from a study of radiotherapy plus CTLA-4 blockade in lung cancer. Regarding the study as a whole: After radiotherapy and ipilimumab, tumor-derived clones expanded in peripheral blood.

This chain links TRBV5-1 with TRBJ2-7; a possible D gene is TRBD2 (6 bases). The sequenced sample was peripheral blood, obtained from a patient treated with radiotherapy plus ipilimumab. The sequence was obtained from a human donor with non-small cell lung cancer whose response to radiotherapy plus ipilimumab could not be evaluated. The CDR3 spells CASSREPPSYEQYF. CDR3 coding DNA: TGCGCCAGCAGCCGGGAGCCGCCTTCCTACGAGCAGTACTTC.